Listed here are 7 T cell receptor beta chains from one sample, sequenced in a study of blood T cell repertoires in COVID-19. Some clones are missing from TCRdb's copy, which holds only in-frame ones; the method was immunoSEQ multiplex PCR. The sample carries about 87,000 clones, 75% recorded once. Material: peripheral blood. Source of these receptors: a woman in her forties or fifties with acute or convalescent COVID-19.

The chain couples TRBV28 to TRBJ2-3, with 7 bases identical to TRBD1. Germline V gene sequence: CDR1 MDHEN, CDR2 SYDVKM. The CDR3 contains 14 residues. J lost 6 bases, V lost 3 bases, and 6 bases had no gene match. In nucleotides, the CDR3 is TGTGCCAGCAGTTTGGATTCACAGGGGGATACGCAGTATTTT. This encodes CASSLDSQGDTQYF.

This clone turned up a few times. The DNA for the CDR3 is TGCGCCAGCAGCACAACCGGGACAGGGTTCTACGAGCAGTACTTC. Its protein is CASSTTGTGFYEQYF. This chain uses TRBV4-3 with TRBJ2-7; 9 bases are shared with TRBD1. Unmatched junction bases numbered 8, after V lost 5 bases and J lost 3 bases. This CDR3 comprises 15 residues. Germline V gives CDR1 LGHNA, CDR2 YSLEER.

The chain is built from TRBV6-5 and TRBJ2-1; possibly TRBD2 for D (6 bases). V was shortened by 7 bases and J by 0 bases, with 13 bases between the two germline ends. The germline CDR1 and CDR2 sequences are MNHEY and SVGAGI. This CDR3 contains 15 residues. The DNA for the CDR3 is TGTGCCAGCATGGGGCGGGGTAGCTCCTACAATGAGCAGTTCTTC. This translates into CASMGRGSSYNEQFF.

V and J are TRBV5-5 and TRBJ1-6; D gene uncertain. Germline V CDR1 and CDR2: SGHKS, YYEKEE (reference sequence). V was shortened by 4 bases and J by 2 bases, with 10 bases between the two germline ends. The CDR3 covers 15 residues. The CDR3 is CASSVTGAYNSPLHF. CDR3 DNA sequence: TGTGCCAGCAGCGTGACGGGTGCCTATAATTCACCCCTCCACTTT.

V gene TRBV2 combines with J gene TRBJ1-1, with D uncertain. The CDR3 spans 13 residues. The germline V gene has CDR1 SNHLY and CDR2 FYNNEI. V was pared by 5 bases and J by 1 base, with 8 bases between. CDR3: CASSRQSNTEAFF. The CDR3 bases are TGTGCCAGCAGTCGCCAGTCGAACACTGAAGCTTTCTTT.

This sequence joins TRBV7-2 and TRBJ2-5; 14 nucleotides agree with TRBD2. The CDR3 is made up of 17 amino acids. Looked up from germline, CDR1 is SGHTA and CDR2 is FQGNSA. The trim removed 3 bases at V and 5 bases at J, leaving 8 bases unmatched. CDR3 loop: CASSLRGLAGGSETQYF. The DNA for the CDR3 is TGTGCCAGCAGCTTGCGTGGACTAGCGGGGGGTAGTGAGACCCAGTACTTC.

The V and J genes are TRBV9 and TRBJ1-1, with D unclear. CDR3 length equals 14 residues. V shed 1 base and J shed 3 bases, with 10 bases lying between them. Germline loops: CDR1 SGDLS, CDR2 YYNGEE. The CDR3 DNA reads TGTGCCAGCAGCGTATCACAGACCCACACTGAAGCTTTCTTT. It codes for CASSVSQTHTEAFF.